Each of the 23 T cell receptor beta chains below was sequenced from the same sample in a study of T cells in Graves' hyperthyroidism and ophthalmopathy. It was RNA transcripts that yielded the amplified TCR beta CDR3 regions. A first-round RT-PCR of the TCR CDR3 used the HTBI primer set. MiXCR, applied by TCRdb to the multiplex PCR reads, yields one record per CDR3 protein. The data show about 400,000 distinct CDR3 sequences, approximately 16% seen once. The sequencing sample was made of blood. The receptors derive from a woman between 55 and 75 years old with Graves' ophthalmopathy.

Many counts were recorded for this clonotype. The rearrangement links TRBV7-9 to TRBJ2-7; TRBD2 matches 7 bases. J lost 4 bases, V lost 3 bases, and 6 bases had no gene match. This CDR3 comprises 14 residues. CDR1 and CDR2 (germline): SEHNR, FQNEAQ (reference sequence). CDR3 DNA sequence: TGTGCCAGCAGCTTGACGGGAGGAATATACGAGCAGTACTTC. It yields the protein CASSLTGGIYEQYF.

This clonotype was recorded a few times. CDR3 amino acids: CASSVGVSSYEQYF. CDR3 sequence (DNA): TGTGCCAGCAGCGTAGGGGTGAGCTCCTACGAGCAGTACTTC. The rearrangement joins TRBV9 to TRBJ2-7; D not resolved. From germline, CDR1 is SGDLS and CDR2 YYNGEE. This CDR3 comprises 14 residues. The germline V and J ends were trimmed by 0 bases and 0 bases, with 7 bases remaining between them.

This clonotype was observed once. The chain has TRBV5-1 and TRBJ2-4; 7 positions agree with TRBD1. This CDR3 has 16 amino acids. Per germline, CDR1 SGHRS and CDR2 YFSETQ. V was clipped by 1 base and J by 1 base; unmatched bases: 5. CDR3 coding DNA: TGCGCCAGCAGCTTGAGTGAGGGGGCCGCCAAAAACATTCAGTACTTC. Translating it yields CASSLSEGAAKNIQYF.

This chain connects TRBV28 to TRBJ2-5, with D unresolved. CDR1 and CDR2 (germline): MDHEN, SYDVKM. V lost 5 bases to trimming and J lost 2 bases, with 12 bases between them. The CDR3 is made up of 14 amino acids. The CDR3 coding sequence is TGTGCCAGCAGTCCCCGACTGAAACAAGAGACCCAGTACTTC. It encodes CASSPRLKQETQYF.

The table lists this clonotype with many counts. The germline gene is not matched at one end of the junction; a read error may be the cause. The rearrangement joins TRBV7-6 to TRBJ2-5; TRBD2 is a possible D gene (6 bases). CDR3 size: 15 residues. The germline CDR1 and CDR2 sequences are SGHVS and FNYEAQ. Here the CDR3 DNA reads TGTGCCAGCATCTTAGAGGGTGGGCTAGCGGAGACCCAGTACTTC. Its protein product is CASILEGGLAETQYF.

The chain joins TRBV6-2 or TRBV6-3 to TRBJ2-1; TRBD2 agrees at 14 bases. V shed 6 bases, J shed 8 bases, and the junction held 9 bases outside the gene matches. CDR1 and CDR2 from the germline V gene are MNHEY and SVGEGT. The CDR3 has 16 residues. CDR3 nucleotides: TGTGCCAGCAGCCGGGGACTAGCGGGAGTTTGGGATGAGCAGTTCTTC. It encodes CASSRGLAGVWDEQFF.

The sample holds many counts of this clonotype. This chain links TRBV7-3 with TRBJ2-1; 12 nucleotides align to TRBD2. CDR3 length: 15 residues. J was trimmed by 9 bases and V by 0 bases; bases with no gene match: 3. The germline gives CDR1 SGHTA, CDR2 FQGTGA. The CDR3: CASSLTASGRVEQFF. The CDR3 DNA sequence: TGTGCCAGCAGCTTAACGGCTAGCGGGAGGGTTGAGCAGTTCTTC.

The rearrangement joins TRBV12-3 or TRBV12-4 to TRBJ1-2; D possibly corresponds to TRBD1 (6 bases). V gave up 6 bases and J gave up 3 bases, with 14 bases separating them. The CDR3 is 14 residues long. The CDR3 DNA follows: TGTGCCAGCAGCCCCGGGGGCGTTCACTATGGCTACACCTTC. Amino acid sequence: CASSPGGVHYGYTF.

In this sample, this clonotype turned up many times. The rearrangement links TRBV3-1 to TRBJ2-3; 10 nucleotides match TRBD2. There are 16 residues in the CDR3. Losses at the gene ends were 4 bases for V and 2 bases for J; bases not matched to a gene: 6. Germline CDR1 and CDR2: LGHDT and YNNKEL (reference sequence). The CDR3 is CASSPIGTSATDTQYF. The CDR3 region has the DNA TGTGCCAGCAGCCCCATCGGGACTAGCGCCACAGATACGCAGTATTTT.

This clonotype was detected many times. This chain uses TRBV11-3 with TRBJ2-1; 8 nucleotides line up with TRBD2. Germline CDR1 is SGHNT and CDR2 is YENEEA. The CDR3 loop spans 15 amino acids. V lost 3 bases and J lost 8; bases outside the gene matches: 9. In DNA form, the CDR3 reads TGTGCCAGCAGCTTTGGACTAGCCACCATCGATGAGCAGTTCTTC. Its protein is CASSFGLATIDEQFF.

This clonotype was seen a handful of times. The rearrangement joins TRBV20-1 to TRBJ2-1; D gene uncertain. The CDR3 consists of 15 residues. The germline V gene encodes CDR1 DFQATT and CDR2 SNEGSKA (reference sequence). V shed 3 bases and J shed 0 bases, with 12 bases lying between them. The CDR3 nucleotides are TGCAGTGCTAGTGGTCTTTTGAGCTCCTACAATGAGCAGTTCTTC. Its translation is CSASGLLSSYNEQFF.

This clonotype occurred a few times. The chain uses TRBV6-2 or TRBV6-3 and TRBJ2-7; D is tentatively TRBD1 or TRBD2 (6 bases each). From germline, CDR1 is MNHEY and CDR2 SVGEGT. Trimming pared 6 bases from V and 0 bases from J, leaving 18 bases between. The CDR3 sequence is 16 residues long. The CDR3, as DNA: TGTGCCAGCAGGCACGATAGAGGGGGGAGCTCCTACGAGCAGTACTTC. This codes for CASRHDRGGSSYEQYF.

The rearrangement joins TRBV12-5 to TRBJ2-5; D not resolved. Germline-derived CDR1 and CDR2 are LGHNT and FRNRAP. CDR3 length: 13 amino acids. Trimming took 1 base from V and 5 from J, leaving 8 bases between them. CDR3 sequence reads: CASGLGSQETQYF. In DNA, the CDR3 is TGTGCTAGTGGTTTGGGGTCCCAGGAGACCCAGTACTTC.

In this sample, this clonotype turned up a few times. The chain recombines TRBV29-1 with TRBJ2-7; TRBD2 might be the D (6 bases). Germline CDR1 reads SQVTM; CDR2 reads ANQGSEA. The ends were cut back, 7 bases at V and 1 base at J, with 14 bases in the middle. The CDR3 loop spans 13 amino acids. The CDR3 bases are TGCAGCGCCTTGACTAGTAGGTCCTACGAGCAGTACTTC. It encodes CSALTSRSYEQYF.

This clonotype occurred many times. The chain employs TRBV5-4 and TRBJ2-1; TRBD2 agrees at 7 bases. The V gene end was trimmed by 0 bases and the J gene end by 3 bases; junction bases not matched to a gene: 3. The length of the CDR3 is 15 residues. CDR1 is SGHNT, CDR2 YYREEE, per germline (reference sequence). CDR3 residues: CASSLVGEGYNEQFF. The CDR3 coding sequence is TGTGCCAGCAGCTTGGTGGGGGAGGGCTACAATGAGCAGTTCTTC. The whole variable domain, filled in from reference TRBV5-4 and TRBJ2-1, reads ETGVTQSPTHLIKTRGQQVTLRCSSQSGHNTVSWYQQALGQGPQFIFQYYREEENGRGNFPPRFSGLQFPNYSSELNVNALELDDSALYLCASSLVGEGYNEQFFGPGTRLTVL.

This clonotype was found many times. CDR3 protein: CASRIQGHYSGANVLTF. The CDR3 DNA reads TGTGCCAGCAGGATTCAGGGTCACTACTCTGGGGCCAACGTCCTGACTTTC. The rearrangement uses TRBV28 and TRBJ2-6, with D possibly being TRBD1 (5 bases). CDR3 length equals 17 residues. Germline V gives CDR1 MDHEN, CDR2 SYDVKM. Deletions cut 6 bases from V and 0 bases from J, with 15 bases between.

This clonotype was recorded at least ten times. The chain has TRBV6-1 and TRBJ2-1; 9 bases match TRBD1. CDR3 length: 15 amino acids. Germline values: CDR1 MNHNS, CDR2 SASEGT. J lost 7 bases, V lost 5 bases, and 9 bases had no gene match. CDR3 DNA: TGTGCCAGCAGTTATCCTACCGGGACAGGGAATGAGCAGTTCTTC. The encoded protein is CASSYPTGTGNEQFF.

Ten or more counts support this clonotype. The chain couples TRBV30 to TRBJ1-5; tentatively, D is TRBD1 (6 bases). Germline V lookup: CDR1 GTSNPN, CDR2 SVGIG (reference sequence). CDR3 length equals 13 residues. Trimming took 3 bases from V and 10 from J, leaving 16 bases between them. The chain's CDR3 is CAWRGARTSPQHF. The CDR3 DNA reads TGTGCCTGGAGGGGGGCTAGAACATCACCCCAGCATTTT.

With respect to this clonotype: This may arise from a read error, as a much more abundant clone is one base away. The V call is TRBV11-2, the J call TRBJ2-1, with 10 nucleotides matching TRBD2. Germline V gene sequence: CDR1 SGHAT, CDR2 FQNNGV. The CDR3 is 15 amino acids. With 11 bases clipped from V and 7 bases from J, the junction kept 14 bases outside the gene matches. Written as DNA, the CDR3 is TGTGCCGGCAACAGAGCGGGAGGGACCAGGAATGAGCAGTTCTTC. Its protein is CAGNRAGGTRNEQFF.

This clonotype has ten or more counts. The chain joins TRBV20-1 to TRBJ2-7; 7 bases are a match to TRBD2. Germline-derived CDR1 and CDR2 are DFQATT and SNEGSKA (reference sequence). This CDR3 has 16 amino acids. J lost 5 bases, V lost 0 bases, and 13 bases had no gene match. CDR3: CSARDPSGPPGHEQYF. The DNA for the CDR3 is TGCAGTGCTAGAGACCCTAGCGGCCCTCCGGGACACGAGCAGTACTTC.

This clonotype appeared many times. The rearrangement links TRBV6-1 to TRBJ2-1; 11 bases are a match to TRBD2. V lost 2 bases to trimming and J lost 2 bases; unmatched junction nucleotides: 5. In germline, CDR1 is MNHNS, CDR2 SASEGT. The CDR3 sequence is 17 residues long. The CDR3 DNA follows: TGTGCCAGCAGTGAATATTCTAGCGGGAGGACCTACAATGAGCAGTTCTTC. Its protein is CASSEYSSGRTYNEQFF.

This clonotype was recorded at least ten times. The genes are TRBV11-2 and TRBJ2-3, with 7 positions matching TRBD1. The V gene end was trimmed by 5 bases and the J gene end by 1 base; junction bases not matched to a gene: 6. Germline CDR1 reads SGHAT; CDR2 reads FQNNGV. CDR3 length: 15 amino acids. CDR3 sequence reads: CASSRTGARTDTQYF. CDR3 in DNA: TGTGCCAGCAGCCGAACAGGGGCCCGCACAGATACGCAGTATTTT.

The chain links TRBV20-1 to TRBJ2-1; 10 bases align to TRBD2. CDR1 DFQATT and CDR2 SNEGSKA come from the germline V gene (reference sequence). The CDR3 is 15 amino acids. Germline trimming cut 3 bases from V and 5 bases from J; bases unmatched to any gene: 7. This CDR3 reads CSASNSGRADNEQFF. In nucleotides, the CDR3 is TGCAGTGCTAGTAACAGCGGGAGGGCCGACAATGAGCAGTTCTTC.